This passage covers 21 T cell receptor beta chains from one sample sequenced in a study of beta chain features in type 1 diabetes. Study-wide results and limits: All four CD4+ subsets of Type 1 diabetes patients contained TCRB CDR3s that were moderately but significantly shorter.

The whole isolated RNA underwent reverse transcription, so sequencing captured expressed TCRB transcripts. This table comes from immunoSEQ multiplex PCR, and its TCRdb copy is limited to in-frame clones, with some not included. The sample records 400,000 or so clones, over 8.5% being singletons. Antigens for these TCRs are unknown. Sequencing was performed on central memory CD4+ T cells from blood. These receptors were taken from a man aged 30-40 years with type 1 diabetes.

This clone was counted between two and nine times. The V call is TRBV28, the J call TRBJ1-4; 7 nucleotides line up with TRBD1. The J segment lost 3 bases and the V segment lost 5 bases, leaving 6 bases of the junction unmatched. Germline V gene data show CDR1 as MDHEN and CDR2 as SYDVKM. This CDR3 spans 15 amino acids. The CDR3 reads CASSQTGAANEKLFF. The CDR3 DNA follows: TGTGCCAGCAGTCAAACAGGGGCGGCTAATGAAAAACTGTTTTTT.

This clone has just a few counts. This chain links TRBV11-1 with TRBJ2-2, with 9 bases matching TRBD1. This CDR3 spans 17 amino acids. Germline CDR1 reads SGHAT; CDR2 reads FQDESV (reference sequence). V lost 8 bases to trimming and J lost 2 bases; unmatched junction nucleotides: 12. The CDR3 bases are TGTGCCAGCTCAAGAAGTACAGGGGGCTCCAACACCGGGGAGCTGTTTTTT. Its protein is CASSRSTGGSNTGELFF.

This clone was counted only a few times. The CDR3, as DNA: TGTGCCTGGAGTGACCAACGCTCGCAGGGCTACACCTTC. Translating gives CAWSDQRSQGYTF. The genes are TRBV30 and TRBJ1-2; D not certain. Deletions cut 1 base from V and 8 bases from J, with 14 bases between. This CDR3 region has 13 residues. Germline V lookup: CDR1 GTSNPN, CDR2 SVGIG (reference sequence).

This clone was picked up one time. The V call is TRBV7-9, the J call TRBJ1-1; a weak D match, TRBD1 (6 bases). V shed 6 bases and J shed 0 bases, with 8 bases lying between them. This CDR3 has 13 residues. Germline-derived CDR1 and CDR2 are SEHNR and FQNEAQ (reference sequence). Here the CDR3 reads CASSDRLNTEAFF. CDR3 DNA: TGTGCCAGCAGTGACAGGTTGAACACTGAAGCTTTCTTT.

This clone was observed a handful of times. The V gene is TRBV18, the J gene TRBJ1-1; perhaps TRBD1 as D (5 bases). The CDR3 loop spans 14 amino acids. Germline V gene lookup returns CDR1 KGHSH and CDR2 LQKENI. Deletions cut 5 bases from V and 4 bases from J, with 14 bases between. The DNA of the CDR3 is TGTGCCAGCTCAACTAACGGGGGTAGCACTGAAGCTTTCTTT. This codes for CASSTNGGSTEAFF.

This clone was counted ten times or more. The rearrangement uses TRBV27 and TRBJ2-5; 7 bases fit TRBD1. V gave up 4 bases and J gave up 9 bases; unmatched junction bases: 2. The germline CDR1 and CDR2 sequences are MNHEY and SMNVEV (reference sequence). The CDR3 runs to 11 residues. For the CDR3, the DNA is TGTGCCAGCAGTTCCCAGGGGGCCCAGTACTTC. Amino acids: CASSSQGAQYF.

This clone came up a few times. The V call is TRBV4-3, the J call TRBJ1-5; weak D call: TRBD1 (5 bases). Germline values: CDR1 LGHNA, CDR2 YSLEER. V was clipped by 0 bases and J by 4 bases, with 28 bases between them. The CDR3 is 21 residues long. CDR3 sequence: CASSQDLRPDWTRGGNQPQHF. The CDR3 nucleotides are TGCGCCAGCAGCCAAGATCTTCGACCTGATTGGACACGGGGAGGTAATCAGCCCCAGCATTTT.

CDR3 DNA sequence: TGCGCCAGCAGCCAAGATCAGCGGGAGTATGTAGATACGCAGTATTTT. Amino acids: CASSQDQREYVDTQYF. The chain joins TRBV4-1 to TRBJ2-3; 8 nucleotides match TRBD2. The CDR3 has 16 amino acids. Trimming cost V 0 bases and J 5 bases; bases outside gene matches: 7. Germline assignment: CDR1 MGHRA and CDR2 YSYEKL.

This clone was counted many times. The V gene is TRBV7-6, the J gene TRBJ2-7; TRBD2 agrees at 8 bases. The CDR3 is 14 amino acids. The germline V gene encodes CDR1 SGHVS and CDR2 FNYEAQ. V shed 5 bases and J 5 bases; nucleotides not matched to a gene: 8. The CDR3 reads CASSGREGGDEQYF. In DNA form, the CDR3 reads TGTGCCAGCAGCGGCCGGGAGGGAGGAGACGAGCAGTACTTC.

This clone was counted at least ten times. The CDR3 DNA is TGCAGCGCCCGGAGCCCGAGTACCTACGAGCAGTACTTC. This codes for CSARSPSTYEQYF. The V and J genes are TRBV29-1 and TRBJ2-7; the D is unclear. Germline V gene sequence: CDR1 SQVTM, CDR2 ANQGSEA. CDR3 size: 13 residues. V was shortened by 7 bases and J by 2 bases, with 15 bases between the two germline ends.

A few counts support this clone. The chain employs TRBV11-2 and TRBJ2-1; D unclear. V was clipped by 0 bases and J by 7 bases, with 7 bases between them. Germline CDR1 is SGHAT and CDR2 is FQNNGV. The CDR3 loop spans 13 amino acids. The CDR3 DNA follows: TGTGCCAGCAGCTTAGATACCCAGAATGAGCAGTTCTTC. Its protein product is CASSLDTQNEQFF.

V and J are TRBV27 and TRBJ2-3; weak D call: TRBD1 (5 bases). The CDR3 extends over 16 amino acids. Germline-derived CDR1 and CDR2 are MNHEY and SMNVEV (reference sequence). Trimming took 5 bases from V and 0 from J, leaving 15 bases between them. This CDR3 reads CASSRPGSSSTDTQYF. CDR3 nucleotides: TGTGCCAGCAGTCGGCCAGGGTCGTCTAGCACAGATACGCAGTATTTT.

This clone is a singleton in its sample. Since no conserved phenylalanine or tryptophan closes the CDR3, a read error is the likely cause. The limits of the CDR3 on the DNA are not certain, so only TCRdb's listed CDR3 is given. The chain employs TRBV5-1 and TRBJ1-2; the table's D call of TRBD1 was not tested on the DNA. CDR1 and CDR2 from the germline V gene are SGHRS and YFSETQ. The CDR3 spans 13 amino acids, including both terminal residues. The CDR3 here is CASFSRDRSASLL.

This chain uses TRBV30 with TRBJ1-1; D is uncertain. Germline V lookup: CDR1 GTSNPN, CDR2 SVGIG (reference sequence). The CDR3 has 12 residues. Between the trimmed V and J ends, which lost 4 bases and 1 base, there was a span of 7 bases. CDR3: CAWITWNTEAFF. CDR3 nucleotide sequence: TGTGCCTGGATTACGTGGAACACTGAAGCTTTCTTT.

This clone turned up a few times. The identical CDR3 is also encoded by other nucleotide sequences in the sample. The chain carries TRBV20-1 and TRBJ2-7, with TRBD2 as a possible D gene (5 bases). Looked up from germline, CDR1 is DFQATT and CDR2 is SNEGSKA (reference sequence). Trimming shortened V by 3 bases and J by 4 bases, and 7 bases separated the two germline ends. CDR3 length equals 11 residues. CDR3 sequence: CSARSGYEQYF. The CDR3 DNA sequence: TGCAGTGCTAGGTCGGGGTACGAGCAGTACTTC.

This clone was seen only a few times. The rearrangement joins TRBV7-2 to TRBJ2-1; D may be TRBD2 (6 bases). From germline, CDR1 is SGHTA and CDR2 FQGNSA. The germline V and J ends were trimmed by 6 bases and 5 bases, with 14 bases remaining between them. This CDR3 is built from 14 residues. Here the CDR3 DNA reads TGTGCCAGCAGTTTCTTCGGAGGGGACAATGAGCAGTTCTTC. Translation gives CASSFFGGDNEQFF.

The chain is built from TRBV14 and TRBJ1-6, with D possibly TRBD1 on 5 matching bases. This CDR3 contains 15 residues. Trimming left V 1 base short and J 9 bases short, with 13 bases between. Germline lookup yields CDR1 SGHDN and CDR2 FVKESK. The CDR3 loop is CASSQAWTMGSPLHF. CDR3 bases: TGTGCCAGCAGCCAAGCATGGACAATGGGTTCACCCCTCCACTTT. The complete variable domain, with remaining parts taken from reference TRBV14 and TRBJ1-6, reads EAGVTQFPSHSVIEKGQTVTLRCDPISGHDNLYWYRRVMGKEIKFLLHFVKESKQDESGMPNNRFLAERTGGTYSTLKVQPAELEDSGVYFCASSQAWTMGSPLHFGNGTRLTVT.

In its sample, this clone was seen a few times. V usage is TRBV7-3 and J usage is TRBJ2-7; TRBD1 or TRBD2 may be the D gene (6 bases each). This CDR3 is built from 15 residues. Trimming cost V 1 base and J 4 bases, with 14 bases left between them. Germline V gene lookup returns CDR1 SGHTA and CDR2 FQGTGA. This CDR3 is CASSLIYGGRYEQYF. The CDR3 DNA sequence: TGTGCCAGCAGCTTAATTTACGGGGGCCGGTACGAGCAGTACTTC.

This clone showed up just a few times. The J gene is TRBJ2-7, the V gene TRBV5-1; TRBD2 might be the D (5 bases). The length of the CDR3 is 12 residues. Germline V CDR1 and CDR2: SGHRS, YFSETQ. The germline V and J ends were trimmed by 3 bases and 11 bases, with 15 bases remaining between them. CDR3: CASSSEASNKYF. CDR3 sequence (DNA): TGCGCCAGCAGCTCGGAGGCTAGCAACAAGTACTTC.

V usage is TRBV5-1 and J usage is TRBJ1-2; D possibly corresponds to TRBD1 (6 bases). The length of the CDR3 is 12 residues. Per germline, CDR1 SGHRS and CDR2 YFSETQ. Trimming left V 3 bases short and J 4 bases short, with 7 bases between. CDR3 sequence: CASSSGVYGYTF. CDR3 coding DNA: TGCGCCAGCAGCTCAGGGGTCTATGGCTACACCTTC.

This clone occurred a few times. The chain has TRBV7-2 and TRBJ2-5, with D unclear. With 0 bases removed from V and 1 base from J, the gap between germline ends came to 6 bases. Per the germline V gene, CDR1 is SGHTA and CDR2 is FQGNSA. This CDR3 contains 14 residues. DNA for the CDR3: TGTGCCAGCAGCTTAGCAGATGCCCAAGAGACCCAGTACTTC. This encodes CASSLADAQETQYF. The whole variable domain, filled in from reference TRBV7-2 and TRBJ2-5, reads GAGVSQSPSNKVTEKGKDVELRCDPISGHTALYWYRQSLGQGLEFLIYFQGNSAPDKSGLPSDRFSAERTGGSVSTLTIQRTQQEDSAVYLCASSLADAQETQYFGPGTRLLVL.